This T cell receptor beta chain was captured in a study of blood T cell repertoires in COVID-19. Study information: The United States, Italy and Spain supplied acute and convalescent COVID-19 samples.

Germline CDR1 and CDR2: SGHVS and FQNEAQ. V shed 4 bases and J shed 5 bases, with 14 bases lying between them. The CDR3 consists of 14 residues. In the study's own analysis: Counts of nucleated cells, estimated from reference gene primer amplification, were obtained. Assay used: immunoSEQ multiplex PCR; TCRdb lists only in-frame clones, some missing. V and J calls and clone size are given by that table; D and trimming were obtained from the DNA. There are around 150,000 clones in the sample; around 85% occur only once, and approximately 8% lies in the top ten. V gene TRBV7-8 combines with J gene TRBJ1-2; no firm D call. The receptor was derived from a man aged 60-69 years with acute or convalescent COVID-19. Source material: peripheral blood. Written as DNA, the CDR3 is TGTGCCAGCAGCTCCCACGGGATAACGTATGGCTACACCTTC. The encoded protein is CASSSHGITYGYTF.